This T cell receptor beta chain was retrieved from a study of CD8 T cells in ankylosing spondylitis. Study observations and caveats: One TCR beta motif, made up of eight highly homologous variants, appeared characteristic of ankylosing spondylitis blood. From matched ankylosing spondylitis synovial fluid, disease-linked clones were reportedly recovered at significantly enriched levels. Within peripheral blood, clones linked to disease were CD8+ and relatively rare.

Points on this clonotype: The target antigen is unknown.

TCRdb re-called the 5' RACE reads through MiXCR, storing one row per CDR3 protein. Of about 330,000 distinct CDR3 sequences listed, 7.5% to 9% are singletons. The source material was blood, either unsorted or a sorted T cell fraction (not recorded which). This receptor was taken from a male donor with ankylosing spondylitis.

The CDR3 is CSARDARTSGAYEQYF. CDR3 in DNA: TGCAGTGCTAGAGATGCGCGGACTAGCGGGGCCTACGAGCAGTACTTC. The chain has TRBV20-1 and TRBJ2-7; 12 bases line up with TRBD2. The germline V gene encodes CDR1 DFQATT and CDR2 SNEGSKA (reference sequence). This CDR3 region has 16 residues. Unmatched junction bases numbered 5, after V lost 0 bases and J lost 2 bases.